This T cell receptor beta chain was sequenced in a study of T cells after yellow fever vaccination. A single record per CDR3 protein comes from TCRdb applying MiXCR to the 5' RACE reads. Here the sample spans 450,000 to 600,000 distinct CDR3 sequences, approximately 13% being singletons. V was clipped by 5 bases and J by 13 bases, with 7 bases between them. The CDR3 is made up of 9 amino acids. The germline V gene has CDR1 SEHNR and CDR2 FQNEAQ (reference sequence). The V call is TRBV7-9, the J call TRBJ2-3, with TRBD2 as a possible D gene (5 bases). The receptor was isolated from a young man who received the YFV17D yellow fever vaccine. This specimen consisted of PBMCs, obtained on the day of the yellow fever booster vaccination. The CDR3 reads CASSMREYF. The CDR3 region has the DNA TGTGCCAGCAGCATGCGGGAGTATTTT.